One and the same sample provided the 29 T cell receptor beta chains below, sequenced in a study of blood T cell repertoires in COVID-19 (dated by TCRdb to 2018 to 2021). Library construction relied on the immunoSEQ multiplex PCR assay. The clones in this table, taken by TCRdb from immuneACCESS, are in-frame only. Not every clone is retained; where verified, under half of the shortfall comes from an unresolved V gene, and the cause of the rest is unknown. This sample comprises around 260,000 clones, 65% to 90% of them detected only once. The ten most abundant clones make up about an eighth of the sample. The sequenced material came from peripheral blood. The receptor source for this set is a human donor in a cohort sampled during active COVID-19.

The rearrangement links TRBV28 to TRBJ1-2; D gene uncertain. CDR1 and CDR2 (germline): MDHEN, SYDVKM. V lost 5 bases and J lost 0, with 13 bases in between. CDR3 length equals 15 residues. DNA of the CDR3: TGTGCCAGCAGTCTTCCTTCGGGGTCTAACTATGGCTACACCTTC. Its translation: CASSLPSGSNYGYTF.

The V gene is TRBV19, the J gene TRBJ1-5, with D possibly being TRBD1 (6 bases). Germline lookup yields CDR1 LNHDA and CDR2 SQIVND (reference sequence). Trimming cost V 4 bases and J 1 base, with 14 bases left between them. The CDR3 has 16 amino acids. The CDR3 bases are TGTGCCAGTAGTAACCAACTTACAGGGAGCAATCAGCCCCAGCATTTT. It encodes CASSNQLTGSNQPQHF. The complete variable domain, with remaining parts taken from reference TRBV19 and TRBJ1-5, reads DGGITQSPKYLFRKEGQNVTLSCEQNLNHDAMYWYRQDPGQGLRLIYYSQIVNDFQKGDIAEGYSVSREKKESFPLTVTSAQKNPTAFYLCASSNQLTGSNQPQHFGDGTRLSIL.

This chain joins TRBV12-5 and TRBJ2-3; 9 bases match TRBD1. Germline CDR1 is LGHNT and CDR2 is FRNRAP. V shed 4 bases and J 3 bases; nucleotides not matched to a gene: 5. This CDR3 has 15 amino acids. In DNA form, the CDR3 reads TGTGCTAGTGGTTCGGGACAGGGTGTTACAGATACGCAGTATTTT. Protein sequence: CASGSGQGVTDTQYF.

The DNA for the CDR3 is TGTGCCAGCGGGAGGGGACAGGGAGAAGCTTTCTTT. Protein sequence: CASGRGQGEAFF. This rearrangement joins TRBV3-1 (or the pseudogene TRBV3-2) to TRBJ1-1; the match to TRBD1 covers 9 bases. Germline V gene data show CDR1 as LGHDT and CDR2 as YNNKEL (reference sequence). V lost 8 bases, J lost 8 bases, and 6 bases stayed unmatched. The CDR3 covers 12 residues.

CDR3 DNA: TGTGCCAGCAGCCGTACTCACTCCAGGGCCTCCTACGAGCAGTACTTC. Translation: CASSRTHSRASYEQYF. V is TRBV9 and J is TRBJ2-7; perhaps TRBD1 as D (5 bases). Trimming pared 4 bases from V and 0 bases from J, leaving 17 bases between. Looked up from germline, CDR1 is SGDLS and CDR2 is YYNGEE. There are 16 residues in the CDR3.

The rearrangement links TRBV27 to TRBJ1-4, with 9 nucleotides matching TRBD1. V gave up 6 bases and J gave up 8 bases; unmatched junction bases: 10. CDR1 and CDR2 from the germline V gene are MNHEY and SMNVEV (reference sequence). The CDR3 has 15 amino acids. The CDR3 region has the DNA TGTGCCAGCAGCCAGTCCGGGACAGGGAAAGAAAAACTGTTTTTT. Encoded protein: CASSQSGTGKEKLFF.

The CDR3 DNA follows: TGTGCCAGCAGCTTATCAGGCGGGACCGTGGCCTACAATGAGCAGTTCTTC. Translation gives CASSLSGGTVAYNEQFF. The rearrangement uses TRBV7-9 and TRBJ2-1, with a weak D call TRBD2 (6 bases). The CDR3 consists of 17 residues. CDR1 is SEHNR, CDR2 FQNEAQ, per germline (reference sequence). Trimming cost V 2 bases and J 2 bases, with 16 bases left between them.

The chain employs TRBV19 and TRBJ2-1; possibly TRBD2 for D (6 bases). Trimming cost V 1 base and J 0 bases, with 13 bases left between them. Germline V gene sequence: CDR1 LNHDA, CDR2 SQIVND (reference sequence). This CDR3 contains 17 residues. CDR3 sequence reads: CASSIVGQGGSYNEQFF. CDR3 sequence (DNA): TGTGCCAGTAGTATAGTGGGGCAGGGAGGCTCCTACAATGAGCAGTTCTTC. Using reference TRBV19 and TRBJ2-1 for the parts outside the CDR3, the full variable domain is DGGITQSPKYLFRKEGQNVTLSCEQNLNHDAMYWYRQDPGQGLRLIYYSQIVNDFQKGDIAEGYSVSREKKESFPLTVTSAQKNPTAFYLCASSIVGQGGSYNEQFFGPGTRLTVL.

This rearrangement joins TRBV5-4 to TRBJ1-6, with TRBD1 as a possible D gene (5 bases). The CDR3 has 14 amino acids. With 2 bases removed from V and 7 bases from J, the gap between germline ends came to 10 bases. Germline V lookup: CDR1 SGHNT, CDR2 YYREEE (reference sequence). CDR3 bases: TGTGCCAGCAGCTTACGACAGACCAATTCACCCCTCCACTTT. Translating it yields CASSLRQTNSPLHF.

The chain couples TRBV3-1 (or the pseudogene TRBV3-2) to TRBJ2-1, with 9 bases aligning to TRBD2. CDR3 length: 14 residues. CDR1 and CDR2 from the germline V gene are LGHDT and YNNKEL (reference sequence). Losses at the gene ends were 5 bases for V and 7 bases for J; bases not matched to a gene: 6. The CDR3: CASSTRTSANEQFF. The CDR3 coding sequence is TGTGCCAGCAGCACCCGGACTAGCGCGAATGAGCAGTTCTTC.

In DNA form, the CDR3 reads TGTGCCTGGGCACCGGGTGGCAGGGGAAATTCACCCCTCCACTTT. Translation: CAWAPGGRGNSPLHF. The V gene is TRBV30, the J gene TRBJ1-6, with D possibly being TRBD1 (6 bases). The V end lost 5 bases, the J end lost 7 bases, and 18 bases lay between the germline ends. The CDR3 runs 15 residues. Looked up from germline, CDR1 is GTSNPN and CDR2 is SVGIG (reference sequence). The full variable domain, in which reference TRBV30 and TRBJ1-6 provide the parts outside the CDR3, is SQTIHQWPATLVQPVGSPLSLECTVEGTSNPNLYWYRQAAGRGLQLLFYSVGIGQISSEVPQNLSASRPQDRQFILSSKKLLLSDSGFYLCAWAPGGRGNSPLHFGNGTRLTVT.

The chain uses TRBV18 and TRBJ1-2; no clear D gene. CDR1 and CDR2 from the germline V gene are KGHSH and LQKENI. V shed 2 bases and J shed 0 bases, with 16 bases lying between them. The CDR3 covers 17 residues. CDR3 DNA: TGTGCCAGCTCACCAAGATCCGTAGAGCGAGCTAACTATGGCTACACCTTC. This codes for CASSPRSVERANYGYTF.

This chain links TRBV28 with TRBJ2-3; 7 bases map to TRBD2. Germline lookup yields CDR1 MDHEN and CDR2 SYDVKM. There are 14 residues in the CDR3. V dropped 2 bases and J dropped 7; count of bases not matched to a gene: 6. The CDR3 coding sequence is TGTGCCAGCAGTTTAGGTAGCGGGCCCAATACGCAGTATTTT. This gives the protein CASSLGSGPNTQYF.

V is TRBV19 and J is TRBJ1-5, with 7 nucleotides matching TRBD1. Germline V gene data show CDR1 as LNHDA and CDR2 as SQIVND (reference sequence). This CDR3 has 15 residues. V shed 5 bases and J 7 bases; nucleotides not matched to a gene: 11. The CDR3 DNA sequence: TGTGCCAGTAGTCAACGGGACAGACCTTACCAGCCCCAGCATTTT. It is translated as CASSQRDRPYQPQHF.

V is TRBV27 and J is TRBJ2-3; D remains unclear. V lost 3 bases, J lost 0 bases, and 10 bases lay in between. The CDR3 sequence is 15 residues long. The germline gives CDR1 MNHEY, CDR2 SMNVEV (reference sequence). The CDR3 is CASSLSPLSTDTQYF. CDR3 nucleotide sequence: TGTGCCAGCAGTTTGAGCCCGCTAAGCACAGATACGCAGTATTTT.

The genes are TRBV12-5 and TRBJ1-2; the D gene is possibly TRBD1 (6 bases). The V gene lost 6 bases and the J gene lost 4 bases, with 15 bases spanning the gap. This CDR3 spans 14 amino acids. Germline V gene lookup returns CDR1 LGHNT and CDR2 FRNRAP. CDR3 bases: TGTGCTAGTGGATTAGACAGGAACACCTATGGCTACACCTTC. As protein: CASGLDRNTYGYTF.

V is TRBV21-1 and J is TRBJ2-1; the table names TRBD2, a call not compared with the DNA. TRBV21-1 is assigned pseudogene status. There are 13 residues in the CDR3. The chain's CDR3 is CASSKRESDEQFF. The CDR3 DNA reads as TGTGCCAGCAGCAAAAGGGAGAGCGATGAGCAGTTCTTC.

This clone has a single count. V and J are TRBV27 and TRBJ2-3, with 10 bases fitting TRBD1. The CDR3 consists of 20 residues. Germline CDR1 MNHEY, CDR2 SMNVEV (reference sequence). Trimming at V came to 5 bases and at J to 0 bases, leaving 17 bases not matched to a gene. CDR3: CASSPFKGWGQGSSTDTQYF. CDR3 nucleotide sequence: TGTGCCAGCAGTCCATTCAAGGGGTGGGGACAGGGGTCGAGCACAGATACGCAGTATTTT.

V gene TRBV19 combines with J gene TRBJ2-1; D might be TRBD2 (6 bases). V was cut by 6 bases and J by 4 bases, with 16 bases left in between. The CDR3 runs 15 residues. Looked up from germline, CDR1 is LNHDA and CDR2 is SQIVND (reference sequence). The CDR3 nucleotides read TGTGCCAGTAGCAAAGCTAGCGATCCTTACAATGAGCAGTTCTTC. This translates into CASSKASDPYNEQFF.

V is TRBV6-5 and J is TRBJ2-5, with TRBD1 matching 10 bases. Germline CDR1 and CDR2: MNHEY and SVGAGI. Trimming took 8 bases from V and 4 from J; bases not matched to a gene: 4. This CDR3 is built from 13 residues. The DNA for the CDR3 is TGTGCCAGCGTGGACAGGGGGGCAGAGACCCAGTACTTC. Translating gives CASVDRGAETQYF.

The chain recombines TRBV7-2 with TRBJ1-6; TRBD1 matches at 9 bases. J gave up 9 bases and V 5 bases, and 8 bases lay outside the gene matches. CDR1 and CDR2 from the germline V gene are SGHTA and FQGNSA. CDR3 length: 15 amino acids. The CDR3: CASSPWTGDFSPLHF. CDR3 nucleotides: TGTGCCAGCAGCCCTTGGACAGGGGATTTTTCACCCCTCCACTTT. Together with reference TRBV7-2 and TRBJ1-6, the CDR3 gives the full variable domain: GAGVSQSPSNKVTEKGKDVELRCDPISGHTALYWYRQSLGQGLEFLIYFQGNSAPDKSGLPSDRFSAERTGGSVSTLTIQRTQQEDSAVYLCASSPWTGDFSPLHFGNGTRLTVT.

V usage is TRBV5-6 and J usage is TRBJ2-5; 10 nucleotides match TRBD1. The CDR3 has 14 amino acids. V was clipped by 3 bases and J by 2 bases; unmatched bases: 1. Germline V gene data show CDR1 as SGHDT and CDR2 as YYEEEE. The CDR3 sequence: CASSWGQGQETQYF. CDR3 in DNA: TGTGCCAGCAGCTGGGGACAGGGGCAAGAGACCCAGTACTTC.

This sequence joins TRBV10-2 and TRBJ1-2; no firm D call. Per germline, CDR1 WSHSY and CDR2 SAAADI. The CDR3 runs to 15 residues. The V gene lost 3 bases and the J gene lost 5 bases, with 16 bases spanning the gap. CDR3 coding DNA: TGCGCCAGCAGTGATCGTCGGGCCGAGGGATATGGCTACACCTTC. It is translated as CASSDRRAEGYGYTF.

The rearrangement joins TRBV5-6 to TRBJ1-1; D possibly corresponds to TRBD1 (6 bases). Trimming shortened V by 4 bases and J by 4 bases, and 17 bases separated the two germline ends. The germline V gene has CDR1 SGHDT and CDR2 YYEEEE. The CDR3 runs 15 residues. The CDR3 DNA reads TGTGCCAGCAGCCCAACAGGGCCGGCCAGCACTGAAGCTTTCTTT. Its translation: CASSPTGPASTEAFF.

The chain joins TRBV11-2 to TRBJ2-1, with D possibly matching TRBD2 (5 bases). The CDR3 has 18 residues. Deletions cut 1 base from V and 3 bases from J, with 19 bases between. Germline CDR1 reads SGHAT; CDR2 reads FQNNGV. The CDR3 loop reads CASSLVDPTYGDYNEQFF. CDR3 nucleotide sequence: TGTGCCAGCAGCTTAGTCGACCCGACCTACGGGGACTACAATGAGCAGTTCTTC.

The rearrangement links TRBV12-5 to TRBJ2-1, with TRBD2 matching over 10 bases. V was pared by 4 bases and J by 9 bases, with 3 bases of the junction left unmatched. Germline V CDR1 and CDR2: LGHNT, FRNRAP. The CDR3 length is 13 residues. The CDR3 reads CASGSLAGGEQFF. The CDR3 nucleotides are TGTGCTAGTGGTTCCTTAGCGGGAGGTGAGCAGTTCTTC. Full variable domain (outside the CDR3, taken from reference TRBV12-5 and TRBJ2-1): DARVTQTPRHKVTEMGQEVTMRCQPILGHNTVFWYRQTMMQGLELLAYFRNRAPLDDSGMPKDRFSAEMPDATLATLKIQPSEPRDSAVYFCASGSLAGGEQFFGPGTRLTVL.

The chain couples TRBV5-1 to TRBJ1-2; D is possibly TRBD1 (5 bases). Between the trimmed V and J ends, which lost 4 bases and 4 bases, there was a span of 23 bases. This CDR3 is 17 amino acids long. Per the germline V gene, CDR1 is SGHRS and CDR2 is YFSETQ. CDR3 DNA: TGCGCCAGCAGCCCCACGATACCGGACACGTCCCTCTATGGCTACACCTTC. Amino acid sequence: CASSPTIPDTSLYGYTF.

V usage is TRBV12-3 or TRBV12-4 and J usage is TRBJ2-3; a weak D match, TRBD1 (5 bases). V was cut by 2 bases and J by 8 bases, with 5 bases left in between. The CDR3 totals 11 residues. CDR3 DNA: TGTGCCAGCAGTTTACAGGGTACGCAGTATTTT. Protein sequence: CASSLQGTQYF.

V and J are TRBV3-1 (or the pseudogene TRBV3-2) and TRBJ1-1; D might be TRBD1 (6 bases). The CDR3 totals 14 residues. Germline-derived CDR1 and CDR2 are LGHDT and YNNKEL (reference sequence). V lost 1 base to trimming and J lost 5 bases, with 11 bases between them. CDR3 sequence: CASSQVSGETEAFF. As DNA, the CDR3 is TGTGCCAGCAGCCAAGTCTCAGGGGAAACTGAAGCTTTCTTT.